These T cell receptor beta chains were read from a single sample in a study of T cell responses to AZD1222 COVID-19 vaccine. Only in-frame clones appear in the TCRdb table, and some are missing; sequencing was by immunoSEQ multiplex PCR. The sample consists of around 200,000 clones, more than 70% of them appearing once. This specimen was peripheral blood, taken 28 days after the second AZD1222 dose. The receptors were sampled from an adult who received the AZD1222 COVID-19 vaccine. Each CDR3 is given with its conserved first and last residue. Fields, in order: CDR3 protein, clone size, J gene, V gene, D gene. D genes are given only for firm matches. Size is omitted from some rows. Given values are once, few, many or a class for expanded clones.

CDR3: CASSSLRTLVAYF
size: NA
J: TRBJ2-3
V: TRBV7-9
D: NA

CDR3: CASSLMRDSGWYEKLFF
size: NA
J: TRBJ1-4
V: TRBV7-8
D: NA

CDR3: CASSVTSNEQFF
size: NA
J: TRBJ2-1
V: TRBV9
D: NA

CDR3: CASSIQGTAGYTF
size: NA
J: TRBJ1-2
V: TRBV19
D: NA

CDR3: CASSSQRATNEKLFF
size: NA
J: TRBJ1-4
V: TRBV7-8
D: NA

CDR3: CASSLLTGGEAFF
size: NA
J: TRBJ1-1
V: TRBV11-3
D: NA

CDR3: CASSRYDTEAFF
size: NA
J: TRBJ1-1
V: TRBV18
D: NA

CDR3: CASSQPRGDQPQHF
size: NA
J: TRBJ1-5
V: TRBV6-2/TRBV6-3
D: NA

CDR3: CASSTRQGPYEQYF
size: NA
J: TRBJ2-7
V: TRBV7-2
D: TRBD1

CDR3: CATSDLVGGYTF
size: NA
J: TRBJ1-2
V: TRBV24-1
D: NA

CDR3: CATSRDGGGFQPQHF
size: NA
J: TRBJ1-5
V: TRBV15
D: NA

CDR3: CSVSRGGQPQHF
size: NA
J: TRBJ1-5
V: TRBV29-1
D: TRBD1

CDR3: CASSLAGTSGPSSYEQYF
size: NA
J: TRBJ2-7
V: TRBV5-1
D: TRBD2

CDR3: CASTRDRVTGELFF
size: NA
J: TRBJ2-2
V: TRBV5-5
D: TRBD1

CDR3: CASSPFDRPNYGYTF
size: NA
J: TRBJ1-2
V: TRBV7-2
D: NA

CDR3: CASSFQPGRGTEAFF
size: NA
J: TRBJ1-1
V: TRBV18
D: NA

CDR3: CASSLYGQGSGELFF
size: NA
J: TRBJ2-2
V: TRBV5-4
D: TRBD1

CDR3: CAWSNTGSSYEQYF
size: NA
J: TRBJ2-7
V: TRBV30
D: NA

CDR3: CASSPPGREQYF
size: once
J: TRBJ2-7
V: TRBV28
D: NA

CDR3: CASGDRATNEKLFF
size: NA
J: TRBJ1-4
V: TRBV18
D: NA

CDR3: CASSLDGTAFSPLHF
size: NA
J: TRBJ1-6
V: TRBV7-9
D: TRBD1

CDR3: CASAQGEKGNTIYF
size: NA
J: TRBJ1-3
V: TRBV4-2
D: TRBD1

CDR3: CASSFLAAGGPRETQYF
size: NA
J: TRBJ2-5
V: TRBV11-2
D: NA

CDR3: CAILGDRDYNEQFF
size: NA
J: TRBJ2-1
V: TRBV19
D: TRBD1

CDR3: CASSLKREPSYTGELFF
size: NA
J: TRBJ2-2
V: TRBV7-2
D: TRBD2

CDR3: CASSQTGQTDEQFF
size: once
J: TRBJ2-1
V: TRBV4-2
D: NA

CDR3: CASSLQGDTQYF
size: once
J: TRBJ2-3
V: TRBV5-4
D: NA

CDR3: CASSPQGTNQPQHF
size: NA
J: TRBJ1-5
V: TRBV7-3
D: NA

CDR3: CATSRVLAGGDTQYF
size: NA
J: TRBJ2-3
V: TRBV15
D: TRBD2

CDR3: CASTSNPAGLTYEQYF
size: NA
J: TRBJ2-7
V: TRBV7-6
D: NA

CDR3: CAISALTGTGELFF
size: NA
J: TRBJ2-2
V: TRBV10-3
D: NA

CDR3: CASSQDPGQWGQGAEYEQYF
size: NA
J: TRBJ2-7
V: TRBV3-1/TRBV3-2
D: TRBD1

CDR3: CASSQGVGNEAFF
size: NA
J: TRBJ1-1
V: TRBV7-9
D: NA

CDR3: CASSSIAGKDTGELFF
size: NA
J: TRBJ2-2
V: TRBV11-1
D: TRBD2

CDR3: CASSPSSGLQFF
size: NA
J: TRBJ2-1
V: TRBV7-3
D: TRBD2

CDR3: CATSDHGSGGSYNEQFF
size: NA
J: TRBJ2-1
V: TRBV24-1
D: TRBD2

CDR3: CASSTGAYEQYF
size: NA
J: TRBJ2-7
V: TRBV5-4
D: NA

CDR3: CASTGTGGPGNEQFF
size: NA
J: TRBJ2-1
V: TRBV6-5
D: TRBD2

CDR3: CASSLGPPEKLFF
size: NA
J: TRBJ1-4
V: TRBV7-9
D: NA

CDR3: CASSYAPGGNTEAFF
size: NA
J: TRBJ1-1
V: TRBV6-2/TRBV6-3
D: TRBD1

CDR3: CASSFPGQGGNSPLHF
size: NA
J: TRBJ1-6
V: TRBV5-4
D: TRBD1

CDR3: CASSQVSSGTSTDTQYF
size: NA
J: TRBJ2-3
V: TRBV4-3
D: TRBD2

CDR3: CASSPGQGAKDEQFF
size: NA
J: TRBJ2-1
V: TRBV7-9
D: TRBD1

CDR3: CASNVPGGKGYTF
size: NA
J: TRBJ1-2
V: TRBV2
D: TRBD1